This is a list of T cell receptor beta chains from one sample in a study of cytomegalovirus exposure and HLA in healthy donors. TCRdb's table, derived via immunoSEQ multiplex PCR, lists solely in-frame clones and lacks some. The table lists some 150,000 clones, under 10% of them singletons. Material for sequencing was PBMCs. The receptor set was obtained from a woman between 40 and 50 years old in good health and CMV-seropositive. The CDR3 runs from the conserved cysteine through the conserved F or W. The D gene is left open where the match is weak. Only some rows state a clone size, as once, few, many or a class for expanded clones.

d_call j_call cdr3_length v_call clone_size cdr3_aa cdr3_nt
. TRBJ2-1 14 TRBV11-3 few CASSPPEDYNEQFF TGTGCCAGCAGCCCTCCGGAGGATTACAATGAGCAGTTCTTC
TRBD2 TRBJ2-2 17 TRBV7-7 few CASSPLAGGTNTEELFF TGTGCCAGCAGCCCCCTAGCGGGGGGTACGAACACCGAGGAGCTGTTTTTT
. TRBJ2-1 16 TRBV6-1 . CASSEAWDILYNEQFF TGTGCCAGCAGTGAAGCGTGGGACATCCTTTACAATGAGCAGTTCTTC
TRBD2 TRBJ2-7 16 TRBV5-4 . CASSIGTSGGAHEQYF TGTGCCAGCAGCATTGGGACTAGCGGGGGGGCGCACGAGCAGTACTTC
. TRBJ1-4 16 TRBV4-3 . CASSQDRGEGNEKLFF TGCGCCAGCAGCCAAGATAGAGGGGAGGGGAATGAAAAACTGTTTTTT
TRBD2 TRBJ2-7 14 TRBV29-1 few CSVILAGDPYEQYF TGCAGCGTCATCCTAGCGGGGGACCCCTACGAGCAGTACTTC
. TRBJ2-5 13 TRBV27 few CASSRTVRETQYF TGTGCCAGCAGTAGGACTGTCCGAGAGACCCAGTACTTC
. TRBJ2-7 11 TRBV7-2 few CASSTRGEQYF TGTGCCAGCAGCACCCGAGGGGAGCAGTACTTC
TRBD1 TRBJ2-7 13 TRBV6-5 . CASSYEQGNEQYF TGTGCCAGCAGTTACGAACAGGGGAACGAGCAGTACTTC
. TRBJ2-7 14 TRBV4-1 . CASSQADRVYEQYF TGCGCCAGCAGCCAAGCGGACAGAGTCTACGAGCAGTACTTC
TRBD1 TRBJ2-7 14 TRBV7-9 . CASSPPDRGYEQYF TGTGCCAGCAGCCCACCTGACAGGGGATACGAGCAGTACTTC
. TRBJ2-5 16 TRBV6-1 . CASSEFRRGHQETQYF TGTGCCAGCAGTGAATTCCGGAGGGGGCACCAAGAGACCCAGTACTTC
. TRBJ2-5 14 TRBV2 few CASTGGRAQETQYF TGTGCCAGCACCGGGGGACGGGCCCAAGAGACCCAGTACTTC
. TRBJ1-6 15 TRBV5-5 . CASSPQGWGNSPLHF TGTGCCAGCAGCCCACAGGGATGGGGGAATTCACCCCTCCACTTT
. TRBJ1-1 15 TRBV4-1 . CASSQGEGAKTEAFF TGCGCCAGCAGCCAAGGTGAGGGCGCGAAAACTGAAGCTTTCTTT
TRBD1 TRBJ1-3 18 TRBV10-3 few CAISEGRGTASSGNTIYF TGTGCCATCAGTGAGGGCCGAGGGACAGCGTCCTCTGGAAACACCATATATTTT
TRBD1 TRBJ2-5 13 TRBV6-6 few CASRIQGNETQYF TGTGCCAGCAGGATACAGGGGAACGAGACCCAGTACTTC
TRBD2 TRBJ2-5 16 TRBV5-1 few CASSLAVGGRGETQYF TGCGCCAGCAGCTTGGCCGTCGGAGGGAGGGGAGAGACCCAGTACTTC
TRBD1 TRBJ1-1 16 TRBV11-2 few CASSLPGTGGRTEAFF TGTGCCAGCAGCTTACCCGGGACAGGGGGCCGAACTGAAGCTTTCTTT
. TRBJ1-3 14 TRBV5-1 few CASSSRDWGNTIYF TGCGCCAGCAGCTCCCGGGACTGGGGAAACACCATATATTTT
TRBD1 TRBJ1-1 13 TRBV6-5 few CASSDRGKLEAFF TGTGCCAGCAGTGACAGGGGGAAGTTGGAAGCTTTCTTT
. TRBJ2-7 14 TRBV4-1 . CASSQAPQVYEQYF TGCGCCAGCAGCCAAGCACCACAAGTCTACGAGCAGTACTTC
. TRBJ2-7 14 TRBV6-5 few CASSPTRNSYEQYF TGTGCCAGCAGTCCGACTAGAAACTCCTACGAGCAGTACTTC
. TRBJ1-2 15 TRBV5-1 few CASSPRDTRDYGYTF TGCGCCAGCAGCCCTCGGGACACAAGGGACTATGGCTACACCTTC
. TRBJ1-2 16 TRBV5-1 few CASSLGSGDWGIGYTF TGCGCCAGCAGCTTGGGGTCAGGGGATTGGGGAATTGGCTACACCTTC
. TRBJ2-7 13 TRBV6-5 few CASRQSLGYEQYF TGTGCCAGCAGACAGTCCCTTGGCTACGAGCAGTACTTC
TRBD1 TRBJ2-7 14 TRBV6-6 . CASRGTGVSYEQYF TGTGCCAGCAGGGGGACAGGGGTCTCCTACGAGCAGTACTTC
TRBD2 TRBJ2-7 14 TRBV6-1 . CASSGGDWRYEQYF TGTGCCAGCAGCGGGGGGGACTGGAGATACGAGCAGTACTTC
. TRBJ2-7 11 TRBV5-6 . CASRYGDEQYF TGTGCCAGCAGGTATGGAGACGAGCAGTACTTC
. TRBJ1-1 13 TRBV5-1 . CASSEYSQAEAFF TGCGCCAGCAGCGAATACAGTCAGGCTGAAGCTTTCTTT
. TRBJ2-3 17 TRBV5-1 . CASSLVASERLTDTQYF TGCGCCAGCAGCTTGGTGGCTAGCGAGAGACTCACAGATACGCAGTATTTT
. TRBJ2-7 13 TRBV6-1 . CASCPHANYEQYF TGTGCCAGCTGTCCACACGCCAACTACGAGCAGTACTTC
. TRBJ1-5 15 TRBV7-8 few CASSILSDNNQPQHF TGTGCCAGCAGCATCCTATCGGACAATAATCAGCCCCAGCATTTT
. TRBJ2-5 12 TRBV4-2 few CASSVLGETQYF TGTGCCAGCAGCGTACTAGGAGAGACCCAGTACTTC
. TRBJ2-3 13 TRBV5-1 . CASSLDYTDTQYF TGCGCCAGCAGCTTGGACTACACAGATACGCAGTATTTT
TRBD1 TRBJ1-6 15 TRBV7-3 few CASSMTGMGNSPLHF TGTGCCAGCAGCATGACAGGGATGGGGAATTCACCCCTCCACTTT
. TRBJ2-1 12 TRBV5-4 few CASSLSLDEQFF TGTGCCAGCAGCTTGAGCTTGGATGAGCAGTTCTTC
. TRBJ2-5 14 TRBV6-4 few CASSLEEGSETQYF TGTGCCAGCAGTCTCGAGGAGGGCTCAGAGACCCAGTACTTC
. TRBJ2-7 15 TRBV11-3 . CASSYRRGPSYEQYF TGTGCCAGCAGCTACCGCCGAGGGCCGTCCTACGAGCAGTACTTC
. TRBJ1-5 14 TRBV18 few CASSRDLDNQPQHF TGTGCCAGCTCGAGGGACTTAGACAATCAGCCCCAGCATTTT
TRBD1 TRBJ2-1 16 TRBV4-1 few CASSPLWGQGHNEQFF TGCGCCAGCAGCCCCCTCTGGGGACAGGGTCACAATGAGCAGTTCTTC
. TRBJ1-1 15 TRBV11-2 . CASSFDFAQNTEAFF TGTGCCAGCAGCTTTGACTTCGCCCAGAACACTGAAGCTTTCTTT
TRBD1 TRBJ1-2 15 TRBV27 few CASSSQRGTVLGYTF TGTGCCAGCAGTTCACAAAGAGGGACAGTACTAGGCTACACCTTC
. TRBJ2-7 14 TRBV7-6 few CASSLAVTAYEQYF TGTGCCAGCAGCTTAGCTGTTACAGCCTACGAGCAGTACTTC
TRBD2 TRBJ2-3 15 TRBV4-3 few CASSQDSGFTDTQYF TGCGCCAGCAGCCAAGATAGCGGGTTCACAGATACGCAGTATTTT
. TRBJ2-2 15 TRBV4-2 few CASSLNALSGGELFF TGTGCCAGCAGCCTAAATGCCCTCTCCGGCGGGGAGCTGTTTTTT
. TRBJ1-1 12 TRBV6-6 . CASSTGGTEAFF TGTGCCAGCAGTACCGGGGGGACTGAAGCTTTCTTT
. TRBJ1-3 15 TRBV6-5 few CASRPLTGLGNTIYF TGTGCCAGCAGACCCCTTACAGGGCTTGGAAACACCATATATTTT